This entry lists 22 T cell receptor beta chains sequenced from one sample in a study of cytomegalovirus exposure and HLA in healthy donors (dated by TCRdb to the late 2010s). Library preparation used the immunoSEQ multiplex PCR assay. For the multiplex PCR, a mixture combining 60 forward primers for TCR Vbeta segments and 13 reverse primers for TCR Jbeta segments was used. TCRdb carries this immuneACCESS record with in-frame sequences only. Its versions omit some clonotypes, under half of them owing to an unresolved V gene in the studies checked, with the rest unexplained. This sample is represented by approximately 100,000 clones; approximately 75% of them were singletons. Of the sample, 1.9% falls within the top ten clones. The specimen was PBMCs. These receptors were collected from a woman aged 40 to 50 in good health and CMV-seronegative.

This clone was detected a few times. The chain uses TRBV7-9 and TRBJ2-1; 7 nucleotides line up with TRBD2. The V segment lost 3 bases and the J segment 0 bases; nucleotides outside the gene matches: 11. The CDR3 contains 18 residues. The germline CDR1 and CDR2 sequences are SEHNR and FQNEAQ (reference sequence). The CDR3 reads CASSFPTSVPSSYNEQFF. In DNA form, the CDR3 reads TGTGCCAGCAGCTTCCCTACTAGCGTCCCCAGCTCCTACAATGAGCAGTTCTTC.

This chain joins TRBV6-6 and TRBJ2-3, with 9 bases fitting TRBD2. The CDR3 is 13 residues long. From germline, CDR1 is MNHNY and CDR2 SVGAGI (reference sequence). Unmatched junction bases numbered 5, after V lost 7 bases and J lost 6 bases. The CDR3 sequence is CASKGAGGDTQYF. The CDR3, as DNA: TGTGCCAGCAAAGGGGCGGGGGGGGATACGCAGTATTTT.

Notes on this clone: The same CDR3 also results from other DNA sequences found in this sample. CDR3 DNA sequence: TGTGCCAGCAGCCTGGGGACAGCTAATGAAAAACTGTTTTTT. It is translated as CASSLGTANEKLFF. The chain couples TRBV7-9 to TRBJ1-4; 7 bases align to TRBD1. J was trimmed by 3 bases and V by 5 bases; bases with no gene match: 3. This CDR3 region has 14 residues. CDR1 and CDR2 from the germline V gene are SEHNR and FQNEAQ (reference sequence).

This clone showed up just a few times. A junction boundary mismatches the germline segment, possibly from a read error. The CDR3 DNA is TGTTCCAGCAGCTTATATGGGGCACAGGGGGCAGAGACCCAGTACTTC. It specifies CSSSLYGAQGAETQYF. The chain employs TRBV7-9 and TRBJ2-5, with 9 bases identical to TRBD1. Germline V lookup: CDR1 SEHNR, CDR2 FQNEAQ (reference sequence). The CDR3 consists of 16 residues.

In its sample, this clone was seen a few times. J is TRBJ1-1 and V is TRBV10-1, with D unclear. The CDR3 runs to 14 residues. The germline V gene has CDR1 WNHNN and CDR2 SYGVQD (reference sequence). Trimming shortened V by 0 bases and J by 8 bases, and 13 bases separated the two germline ends. The CDR3 coding sequence is TGCGCCAGCAGTGAGTCGAGGGAGGGCTCCGAAGCTTTCTTT. Protein product: CASSESREGSEAFF.

The chain couples TRBV6-1 to TRBJ2-5; TRBD1 aligns across 8 bases. The CDR3 has 14 residues. With 2 bases clipped from V and 7 bases from J, the junction kept 6 bases outside the gene matches. Germline V gene data show CDR1 as MNHNS and CDR2 as SASEGT. DNA of the CDR3: TGTGCCAGCAGTGAATTGACAGGGGTGGGGACCCAGTACTTC. This codes for CASSELTGVGTQYF.

In its sample, this clone was seen once. V is TRBV27 and J is TRBJ1-2, with D possibly TRBD1 on 5 matching bases. This CDR3 has 13 residues. In germline, CDR1 is MNHEY, CDR2 SMNVEV (reference sequence). V lost 6 bases and J 8 bases, leaving 16 bases between the germline ends. The CDR3 DNA reads as TGTGCCAGCAGACCTCCGGGGGGATTCGGCTACACCTTC. Translated: CASRPPGGFGYTF.

V usage is TRBV5-1 and J usage is TRBJ2-2; 7 nucleotides line up with TRBD1. Germline values: CDR1 SGHRS, CDR2 YFSETQ. The CDR3 loop spans 14 amino acids. Trimming took 7 bases from V and 2 from J; bases not matched to a gene: 5. The DNA of the CDR3 is TGCGCCAGCGAAGGGACAGCCAACACCGGGGAGCTGTTTTTT. Amino acids: CASEGTANTGELFF.

This sequence joins TRBV9 and TRBJ2-7; the D gene is possibly TRBD2 (6 bases). This CDR3 region has 12 residues. Per germline, CDR1 SGDLS and CDR2 YYNGEE. V was trimmed by 3 bases and J by 6 bases, leaving 10 bases between them. This CDR3 is CASSATSSEQYF. The CDR3 nucleotides read TGTGCCAGCAGCGCCACTAGCTCCGAGCAGTACTTC. Full variable domain (rest looked up from reference TRBV9 and TRBJ2-7): DSGVTQTPKHLITATGQRVTLRCSPRSGDLSVYWYQQSLDQGLQFLIQYYNGEERAKGNILERFSAQQFPDLHSELNLSSLELGDSALYFCASSATSSEQYFGPGTRLTVT.

J is TRBJ2-7 and V is TRBV4-1, with D possibly being TRBD1 (5 bases). The CDR3 contains 12 residues. The germline CDR1 and CDR2 sequences are MGHRA and YSYEKL. Trimming pared 0 bases from V and 7 bases from J, leaving 7 bases between. In DNA form, the CDR3 reads TGCGCCAGCAGCCAAGAAGGGGCTGAGCAGTACTTC. Its translation is CASSQEGAEQYF.

The CDR3 sequence: CASRFLGATDTQYF. The CDR3 nucleotides read TGTGCCAGCAGATTCCTTGGGGCCACAGATACGCAGTATTTT. The chain couples TRBV27 to TRBJ2-3; possible D gene TRBD1, 5 bases. There are 14 residues in the CDR3. Germline V gene lookup returns CDR1 MNHEY and CDR2 SMNVEV (reference sequence). V dropped 6 bases and J dropped 2 bases, with 12 bases sitting between them.

This clone was detected only a few times. The chain couples TRBV5-1 to TRBJ2-5; TRBD1 agrees at 12 bases. CDR1 and CDR2 from the germline V gene are SGHRS and YFSETQ. This CDR3 is built from 15 residues. Germline trimming cut 2 bases from V and 5 bases from J; bases unmatched to any gene: 4. The CDR3 loop is CASSLGTGGGETQYF. CDR3 DNA sequence: TGCGCCAGCAGCTTAGGGACAGGGGGCGGTGAGACCCAGTACTTC.

J is TRBJ2-5 and V is TRBV7-9; the D gene is possibly TRBD1 (6 bases). The V end lost 2 bases, the J end lost 3 bases, and 13 bases lay between the germline ends. The CDR3 extends over 15 amino acids. Germline V gene lookup returns CDR1 SEHNR and CDR2 FQNEAQ (reference sequence). CDR3 sequence: CASSLSGGREETQYF. The CDR3 DNA reads as TGTGCCAGCAGCTTAAGTGGGGGCAGGGAAGAGACCCAGTACTTC.

The chain is built from TRBV18 and TRBJ2-1; D is perhaps TRBD1 (5 bases). CDR1 and CDR2 (germline): KGHSH, LQKENI. The CDR3 has 14 amino acids. Trimming shortened V by 0 bases and J by 4 bases, and 7 bases separated the two germline ends. Here the CDR3 reads CASSPPDSYNEQFF. CDR3 DNA sequence: TGTGCCAGCTCACCACCCGACAGTTACAATGAGCAGTTCTTC.

The V gene is TRBV30, the J gene TRBJ1-3; unclear D gene. The CDR3 length is 17 residues. Trimming took off 0 bases at V and 1 base at J, with 16 bases between the two ends. Germline values: CDR1 GTSNPN, CDR2 SVGIG (reference sequence). Written as DNA, the CDR3 is TGTGCCTGGAGTGTAACGGTAACCTACCCTTCTGGAAACACCATATATTTT. It yields the protein CAWSVTVTYPSGNTIYF.

The V gene is TRBV6-1, the J gene TRBJ2-1; weak D call: TRBD1 (5 bases). CDR3 size: 12 residues. Germline CDR1 MNHNS, CDR2 SASEGT. Trimming pared 3 bases from V and 9 bases from J, leaving 9 bases between. The CDR3 nucleotides are TGTGCCAGCAGTGACAGACAGAGTGAGCAGTTCTTC. As protein: CASSDRQSEQFF.

This clone showed up just once. This chain links TRBV4-1 with TRBJ1-2, with 9 positions matching TRBD1. Germline lookup yields CDR1 MGHRA and CDR2 YSYEKL. Trimming took 3 bases from V and 3 from J; bases not matched to a gene: 5. The CDR3 has 15 amino acids. The chain's CDR3 is CASSQSRDRDYGYTF. In DNA, the CDR3 is TGCGCCAGCAGCCAGAGCCGGGACAGGGACTATGGCTACACCTTC.

The chain recombines TRBV4-1 with TRBJ2-1; no definite D call. Trimming left V 0 bases short and J 3 bases short, with 15 bases between. Germline-derived CDR1 and CDR2 are MGHRA and YSYEKL. This CDR3 is built from 17 residues. The CDR3 here is CASSQDLMRLLYNEQFF. In nucleotides, the CDR3 is TGCGCCAGCAGCCAAGATCTTATGAGGCTCCTCTACAATGAGCAGTTCTTC.

The CDR3 DNA follows: TGTGCCAGCAGCTTAATGGGGACAGGGGGCGGCACTGAAGCTTTCTTT. As protein: CASSLMGTGGGTEAFF. V usage is TRBV7-3 and J usage is TRBJ1-1, with 12 bases aligning to TRBD1. V shed 1 base, J shed 4 bases, and the junction held 4 bases outside the gene matches. This CDR3 spans 16 amino acids. The germline gives CDR1 SGHTA, CDR2 FQGTGA.

J is TRBJ2-3 and V is TRBV28, with 7 bases that match TRBD2. CDR3 size: 15 residues. Germline values: CDR1 MDHEN, CDR2 SYDVKM. With V trimmed by 5 bases and J by 4 bases, 9 bases remained unmatched. The CDR3 is CASSRAGVWADTQYF. CDR3 DNA: TGTGCCAGCAGTCGGGCGGGAGTATGGGCAGATACGCAGTATTTT.

The chain recombines TRBV6-5 with TRBJ2-3, with 7 positions matching TRBD2. V shed 8 bases and J 4 bases; nucleotides not matched to a gene: 12. CDR3 length: 15 residues. Per germline, CDR1 MNHEY and CDR2 SVGAGI. CDR3 bases: TGTGCCAGCCGTAGAACGGGAGGAGGCGCAGATACGCAGTATTTT. It translates to CASRRTGGGADTQYF.

The chain employs TRBV9 and TRBJ2-5; 7 positions agree with TRBD2. The germline gives CDR1 SGDLS, CDR2 YYNGEE. V trimming: 0 bases; J trimming: 10 bases; junction bases outside the gene matches: 6. The CDR3 is 13 residues long. CDR3 in amino acids: CASSVVVGDYQYF. CDR3 bases: TGTGCCAGCAGCGTAGTTGTGGGGGACTACCAGTACTTC.